Listed below are T cell receptor beta chains from one sample, sequenced in a study of cytomegalovirus exposure and HLA in healthy donors. Produced via immunoSEQ multiplex PCR; TCRdb's table is partial and in-frame only. The sample consists of about 130,000 clones, 80% of them appearing once. The sequencing input was PBMCs. These receptors all stem from a young man in good health and CMV-seronegative. CDR3s include the opening cysteine and the closing phenylalanine or tryptophan. The order of the fields is D gene, J gene, V gene, clone size, CDR3 DNA, CDR3 protein. D genes are given only for firm matches. Only part of the rows carry a size: once, few, many, or a class if the clone is expanded.

- | TRBJ1-4 | TRBV6-5 | - | TGTGCCAGCAGTTACTCTCAGGGATCGATAGAAAAACTGTTTTTT | CASSYSQGSIEKLFF
TRBD2 | TRBJ2-1 | TRBV7-6 | once | TGTGCCAGCAGCCTGGAGCGGGAGGGCCCTTCTGCGGAGCAGTTCTTC | CASSLEREGPSAEQFF
TRBD2 | TRBJ2-1 | TRBV4-3 | few | TGCGCCAGCAGCCAAGATCGGACTAGCCCGTACGATGAGCAGTTCTTC | CASSQDRTSPYDEQFF
- | TRBJ2-2 | TRBV6-4 | - | TGTGCCCGCCTCGTGACAGGGAACACCGGGGAGCTGTTTTTT | CARLVTGNTGELFF
- | TRBJ1-1 | TRBV5-1 | few | TGCGCCAGCAGCTTGGGTGGGGGGGTCACTGAAGCTTTCTTT | CASSLGGGVTEAFF
- | TRBJ2-6 | TRBV11-2 | - | TGTGCCAGCAGCTTAGTAGTCTCTGGGGCCAACGTCCTGACTTTC | CASSLVVSGANVLTF
TRBD1 | TRBJ1-2 | TRBV19 | - | TGTGCCAGTAGTACCGGACAGGTCCCACACTATGGCTACACCTTC | CASSTGQVPHYGYTF
TRBD2 | TRBJ2-1 | TRBV7-8 | few | TGTGCCAGCAGCCCCCGCTACCAGACTAGCGGGAACTACAATGAGCAGTTCTTC | CASSPRYQTSGNYNEQFF
TRBD2 | TRBJ2-1 | TRBV10-2 | once | TGCGCCAGCAGGGAAACTAGCGGTCTCATCCCCGGCTCCTACAATGAGCAGTTCTTC | CASRETSGLIPGSYNEQFF
TRBD2 | TRBJ2-2 | TRBV6-4 | - | TGTGCCAGCAGTGGTGCTAGCGGTACCACCGGGGAGCTGTTTTTT | CASSGASGTTGELFF
TRBD2 | TRBJ2-2 | TRBV5-4 | - | TGTGCCAGCAGACCGACTAGCGGGACATCCATAAACACCGGGGAGCTGTTTTTT | CASRPTSGTSINTGELFF
- | TRBJ2-3 | TRBV6-6 | few | TGTGCCAGCAGTAGCGAGAGAACTACAGATACGCAGTATTTT | CASSSERTTDTQYF
TRBD2 | TRBJ2-1 | TRBV9 | - | TGTGCCAGCAGCGTAGTTGGGCTGACTAGCGGGAGTCTTGAGCAGTTCTTC | CASSVVGLTSGSLEQFF
- | TRBJ1-2 | TRBV29-1 | - | TGCAGCGTTGCCGAGGGCTACACCTTC | CSVAEGYTF
TRBD1 | TRBJ1-1 | TRBV7-2 | - | TGTGCCAGCAGCTTCCGGGACAGGGGGACTAATTGG | CASSFRDRGTNW
- | TRBJ2-7 | TRBV21-1 | - | TGTGCCAACCGGACTAGCGGGAGGCACTTC | CANRTSGRHF